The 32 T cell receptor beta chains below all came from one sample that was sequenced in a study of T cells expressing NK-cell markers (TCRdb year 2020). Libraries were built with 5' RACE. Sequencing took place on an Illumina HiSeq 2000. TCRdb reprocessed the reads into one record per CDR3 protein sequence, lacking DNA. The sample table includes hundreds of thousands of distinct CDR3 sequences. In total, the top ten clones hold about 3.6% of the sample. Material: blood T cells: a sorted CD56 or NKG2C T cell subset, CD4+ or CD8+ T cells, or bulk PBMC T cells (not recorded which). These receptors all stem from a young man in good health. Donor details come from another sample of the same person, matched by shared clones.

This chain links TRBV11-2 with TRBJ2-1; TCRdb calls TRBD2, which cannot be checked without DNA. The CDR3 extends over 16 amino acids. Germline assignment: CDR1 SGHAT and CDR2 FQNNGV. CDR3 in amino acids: CASSSTSSGHYNEQFF.

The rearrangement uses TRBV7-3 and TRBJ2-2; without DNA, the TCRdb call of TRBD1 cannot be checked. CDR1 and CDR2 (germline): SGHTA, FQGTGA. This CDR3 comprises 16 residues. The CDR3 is CASSQPGAIETGELFF.

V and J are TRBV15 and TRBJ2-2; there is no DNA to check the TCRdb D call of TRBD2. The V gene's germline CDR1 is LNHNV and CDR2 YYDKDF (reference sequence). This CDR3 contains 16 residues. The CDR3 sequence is CATSSGRTSESGELFF.

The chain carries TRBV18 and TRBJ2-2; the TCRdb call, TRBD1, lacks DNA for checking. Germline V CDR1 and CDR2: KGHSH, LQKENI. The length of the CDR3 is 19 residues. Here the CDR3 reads CASSPRLQGSAANTGELFF.

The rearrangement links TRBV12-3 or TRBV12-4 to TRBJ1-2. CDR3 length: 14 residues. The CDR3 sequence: CASSLALWQMGYTF.

CDR3 loop: CASSLNYGYTF. The chain has TRBV12-3 or TRBV12-4 and TRBJ1-2. There are 11 residues in the CDR3.

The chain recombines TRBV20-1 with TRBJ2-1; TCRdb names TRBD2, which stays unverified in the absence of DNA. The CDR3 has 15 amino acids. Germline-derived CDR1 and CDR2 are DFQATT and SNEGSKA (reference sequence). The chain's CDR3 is CSARPNLAGGNEQFF.

The CDR3 loop reads CASSTDRGWDEKLFF. This rearrangement joins TRBV7-9 to TRBJ1-4; TCRdb returns TRBD1, unconfirmable since there is no DNA. CDR3 size: 15 residues. CDR1 is SEHNR and CDR2 is FQNEAQ in the germline V gene (reference sequence).

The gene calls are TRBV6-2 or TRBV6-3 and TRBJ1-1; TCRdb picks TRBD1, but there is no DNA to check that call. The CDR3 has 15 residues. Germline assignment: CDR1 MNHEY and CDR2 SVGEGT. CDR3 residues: CASTKQGARNTEAFF.

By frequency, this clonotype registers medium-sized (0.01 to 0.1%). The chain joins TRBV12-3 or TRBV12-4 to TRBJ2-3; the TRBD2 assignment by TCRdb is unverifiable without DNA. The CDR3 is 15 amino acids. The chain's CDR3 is CASSKLAGGTDTQYF.

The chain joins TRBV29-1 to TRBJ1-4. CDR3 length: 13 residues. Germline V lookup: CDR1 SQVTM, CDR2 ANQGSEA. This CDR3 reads CSVDTGENEKLFF.

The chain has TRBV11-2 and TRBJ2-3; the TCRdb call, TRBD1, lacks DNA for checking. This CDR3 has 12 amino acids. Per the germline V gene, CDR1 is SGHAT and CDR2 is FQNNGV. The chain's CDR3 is CASRPPGDTQYF.

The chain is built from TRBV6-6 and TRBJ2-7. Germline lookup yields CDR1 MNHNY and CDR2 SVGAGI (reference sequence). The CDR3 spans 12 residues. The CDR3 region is CASSYTQREQYF.

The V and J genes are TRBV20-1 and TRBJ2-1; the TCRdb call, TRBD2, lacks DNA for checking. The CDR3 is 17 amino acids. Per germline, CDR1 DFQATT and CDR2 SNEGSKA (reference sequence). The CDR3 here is CSAVGYSGRALGNEQFF.

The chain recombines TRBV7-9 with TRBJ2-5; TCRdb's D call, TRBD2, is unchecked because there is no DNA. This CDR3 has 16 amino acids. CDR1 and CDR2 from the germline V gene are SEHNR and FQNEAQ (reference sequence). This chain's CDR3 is CASTPGEGKYQETQYF.

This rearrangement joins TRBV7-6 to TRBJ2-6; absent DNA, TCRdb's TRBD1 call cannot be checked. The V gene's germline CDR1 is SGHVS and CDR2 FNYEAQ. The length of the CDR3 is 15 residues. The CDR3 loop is CATQGDNSGANVLTF.

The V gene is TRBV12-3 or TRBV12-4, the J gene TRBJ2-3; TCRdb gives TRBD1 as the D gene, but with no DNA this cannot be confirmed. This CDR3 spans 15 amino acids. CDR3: CASSPGDLVTDTQYF.

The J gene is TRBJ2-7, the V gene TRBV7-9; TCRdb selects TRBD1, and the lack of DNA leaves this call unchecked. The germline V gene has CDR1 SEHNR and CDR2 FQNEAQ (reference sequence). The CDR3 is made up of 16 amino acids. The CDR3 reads CASSSAGGSNFLEQYF.

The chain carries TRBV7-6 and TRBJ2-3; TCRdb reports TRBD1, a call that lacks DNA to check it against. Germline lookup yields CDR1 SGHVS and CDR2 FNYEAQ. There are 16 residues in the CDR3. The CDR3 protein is CASSLGSGQGTDTQYF.

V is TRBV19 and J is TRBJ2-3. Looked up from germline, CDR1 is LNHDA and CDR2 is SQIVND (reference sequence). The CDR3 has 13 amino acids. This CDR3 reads CASSTQIRDTQYF.

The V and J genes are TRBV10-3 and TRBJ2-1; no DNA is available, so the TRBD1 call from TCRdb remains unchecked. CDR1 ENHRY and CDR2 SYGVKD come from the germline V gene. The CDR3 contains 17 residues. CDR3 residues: CAISESVAPISYNEQFF.

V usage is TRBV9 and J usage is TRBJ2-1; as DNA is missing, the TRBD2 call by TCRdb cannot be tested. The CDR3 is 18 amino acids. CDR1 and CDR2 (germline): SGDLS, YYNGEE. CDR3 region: CASSVATGTSGTYNEQFF.

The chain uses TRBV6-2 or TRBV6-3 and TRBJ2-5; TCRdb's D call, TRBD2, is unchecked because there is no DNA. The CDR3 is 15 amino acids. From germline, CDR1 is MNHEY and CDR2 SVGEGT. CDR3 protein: CASSYKGPWRETQYF.

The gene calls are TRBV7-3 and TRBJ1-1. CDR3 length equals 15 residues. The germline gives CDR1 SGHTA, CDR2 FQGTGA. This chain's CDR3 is CASSLRHSQNTEAFF. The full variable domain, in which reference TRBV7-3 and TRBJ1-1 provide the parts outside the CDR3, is GAGVSQTPSNKVTEKGKYVELRCDPISGHTALYWYRQSLGQGPEFLIYFQGTGAADDSGLPNDRFFAVRPEGSVSTLKIQRTERGDSAVYLCASSLRHSQNTEAFFGQGTRLTVV.

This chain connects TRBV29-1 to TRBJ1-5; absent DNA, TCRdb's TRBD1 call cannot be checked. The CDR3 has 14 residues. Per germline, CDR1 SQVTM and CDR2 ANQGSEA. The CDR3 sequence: CSVSDRGANQPQHF.

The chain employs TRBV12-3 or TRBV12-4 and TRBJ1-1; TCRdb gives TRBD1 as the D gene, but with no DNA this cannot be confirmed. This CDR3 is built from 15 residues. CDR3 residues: CASNNWGQRNTEAFF.

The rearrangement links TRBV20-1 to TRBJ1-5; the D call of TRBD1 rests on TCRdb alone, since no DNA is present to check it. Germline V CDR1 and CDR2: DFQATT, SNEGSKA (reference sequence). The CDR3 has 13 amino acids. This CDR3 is CSSFRDTNQPQHF.

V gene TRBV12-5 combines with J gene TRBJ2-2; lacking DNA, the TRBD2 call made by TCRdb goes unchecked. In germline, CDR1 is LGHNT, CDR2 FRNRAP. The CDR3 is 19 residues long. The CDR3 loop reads CASAILQPGRERNTGELFF.

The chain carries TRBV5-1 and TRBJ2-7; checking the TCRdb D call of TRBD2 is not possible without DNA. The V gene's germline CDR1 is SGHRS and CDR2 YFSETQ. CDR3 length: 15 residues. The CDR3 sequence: CASRPGGSTSYEQYF.

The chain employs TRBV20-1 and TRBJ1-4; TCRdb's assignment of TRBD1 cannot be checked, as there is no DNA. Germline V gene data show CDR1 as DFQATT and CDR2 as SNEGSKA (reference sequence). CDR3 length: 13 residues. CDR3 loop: CSARDGQNEKLFF.

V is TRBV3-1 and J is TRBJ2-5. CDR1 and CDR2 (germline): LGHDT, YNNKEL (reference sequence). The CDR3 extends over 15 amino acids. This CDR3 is CASSQDRVHWETQYF.

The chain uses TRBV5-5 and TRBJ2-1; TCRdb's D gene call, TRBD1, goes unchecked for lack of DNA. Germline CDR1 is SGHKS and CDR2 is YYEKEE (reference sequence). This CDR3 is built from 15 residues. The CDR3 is CASSYPGQGAYEQFF. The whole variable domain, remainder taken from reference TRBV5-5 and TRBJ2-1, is DAGVTQSPTHLIKTRGQQVTLRCSPISGHKSVSWYQQVLGQGPQFIFQYYEKEERGRGNFPDRFSARQFPNYSSELNVNALLLGDSALYLCASSYPGQGAYEQFFGPGTRLTVL.